Detailed here is one TCR beta chain. TCRdb's table, derived via immunoSEQ multiplex PCR, lists solely in-frame clones and lacks some. Among some 45,000 clones listed, about 79% were seen once. These data come from a study of OX40 agonist ivuxolimab in advanced cancers. Looked up from germline, CDR1 is LNHNV and CDR2 is YYDKDF (reference sequence). The CDR3 runs to 13 residues. The germline V and J ends were trimmed by 1 base and 4 bases, with 7 bases remaining between them. The source material was CD4+ or CD8+ T cells sorted from blood, sampled in a trial of the OX40 agonist ivuxolimab. V and J are TRBV15 and TRBJ1-1; D remains unclear. The TCR sequence derives from an adult with an advanced solid tumor such as melanoma, head and neck, liver or kidney cancer. The CDR3 DNA sequence: TGTGCCACCAGCAGAGGGGAAGGCACTGAAGCTTTCTTT. This codes for CATSRGEGTEAFF.